Listed here are 22 T cell receptor beta chains from one sample, sequenced in a study of blood T cell repertoires in COVID-19. Using immunoSEQ multiplex PCR, the repertoire was profiled, and TCRdb retains in-frame clones only, with some absent. The sample has roughly 38,000 clones, approximately 80% seen once. Specimen: peripheral blood. These receptors were collected from a man aged 55-75 years with active COVID-19.

In its sample, this clone was seen once. The V call is TRBV6-1, the J call TRBJ1-5; TRBD1 aligns across 8 bases. Germline assignment: CDR1 MNHNS and CDR2 SASEGT. Trimming took 4 bases from V and 5 from J; bases not matched to a gene: 13. The CDR3 contains 17 residues. The CDR3 is CASSGRPRQGQDQPQHF. For the CDR3, the DNA is TGTGCCAGCAGTGGGCGACCTAGACAGGGACAGGATCAGCCCCAGCATTTT.

J is TRBJ1-1 and V is TRBV5-6; TRBD1 matches 8 bases. The CDR3 extends over 15 amino acids. Germline lookup yields CDR1 SGHDT and CDR2 YYEEEE. The ends lost 4 bases at V and 4 bases at J; junction bases unmatched: 9. CDR3: CASSRGDRLSTEAFF. The CDR3, as DNA: TGTGCCAGCAGCCGAGGGGACAGGTTGTCCACTGAAGCTTTCTTT.

The chain employs TRBV7-8 and TRBJ1-1; 7 nucleotides align to TRBD1. V trimming: 5 bases; J trimming: 10 bases; junction bases outside the gene matches: 7. Germline assignment: CDR1 SGHVS and CDR2 FQNEAQ. The CDR3 sequence is 12 residues long. The CDR3 DNA is TGTGCCAGCAGCCTCGGACAGGTTGGAGCTTTCTTT. Translated: CASSLGQVGAFF.

This sequence joins TRBV7-9 and TRBJ2-1; 7 bases are a match to TRBD1. J lost 0 bases, V lost 5 bases, and 10 bases had no gene match. The CDR3 consists of 17 residues. Germline V gene lookup returns CDR1 SEHNR and CDR2 FQNEAQ (reference sequence). The CDR3 sequence is CASSPQGRISSYNEQFF. Here the CDR3 DNA reads TGTGCCAGCAGCCCACAGGGGCGTATTAGCTCCTACAATGAGCAGTTCTTC.

In DNA, the CDR3 is TGTGCCAGTAGTATAGTACTAACAGGGGTCCGCAATCAGCCCCAGCATTTT. Translated, it gives CASSIVLTGVRNQPQHF. The rearrangement uses TRBV19 and TRBJ1-5; 7 nucleotides agree with TRBD1. Germline V lookup: CDR1 LNHDA, CDR2 SQIVND (reference sequence). Trimming at V came to 1 base and at J to 2 bases, leaving 8 bases not matched to a gene. This CDR3 has 17 amino acids.

This clone was detected a few times. This chain uses TRBV28 with TRBJ2-3; TRBD2 matches at 7 bases. The trim removed 6 bases at V and 2 bases at J, leaving 5 bases unmatched. Germline V gives CDR1 MDHEN, CDR2 SYDVKM. The CDR3 consists of 14 residues. CDR3 nucleotide sequence: TGTGCCAGCAGGGGGGGGACTTTCACAGATACGCAGTATTTT. Protein product: CASRGGTFTDTQYF.

This clone was seen more than once but under ten times. The V gene is TRBV4-2, the J gene TRBJ2-2; TRBD2 matches at 9 bases. The germline V gene has CDR1 LGHNA and CDR2 YNFKEQ. The trim removed 3 bases at V and 5 bases at J, leaving 7 bases unmatched. The length of the CDR3 is 16 residues. CDR3 residues: CASSHSGRGGTGELFF. The CDR3 DNA is TGTGCCAGCAGCCATAGCGGGAGAGGTGGGACCGGGGAGCTGTTTTTT.

The chain has TRBV30 and TRBJ2-3; no definite D call. This CDR3 spans 12 amino acids. The V end lost 2 bases, the J end lost 7 bases, and 10 bases lay between the germline ends. Per the germline V gene, CDR1 is GTSNPN and CDR2 is SVGIG (reference sequence). CDR3 nucleotides: TGTGCCTGGAGTCCACTTTCTTATACGCAGTATTTT. Amino acids: CAWSPLSYTQYF.

J is TRBJ1-1 and V is TRBV19; TRBD1 matches 8 bases. V dropped 7 bases and J dropped 5; count of bases not matched to a gene: 6. CDR3 length equals 13 residues. Looked up from germline, CDR1 is LNHDA and CDR2 is SQIVND (reference sequence). The CDR3 region has the DNA TGTGCCAGTATCCGACAGGGGAGGACTGAAGCTTTCTTT. This gives the protein CASIRQGRTEAFF.

This clone has just a few counts. This chain joins TRBV7-9 and TRBJ1-2, with a tentative D call TRBD1 (6 bases). Germline lookup yields CDR1 SEHNR and CDR2 FQNEAQ (reference sequence). The CDR3 extends over 16 amino acids. Trimming removed 6 bases from V and 4 bases from J, with 21 bases in between. The chain's CDR3 is CASREKNRVQPYGYTF. The CDR3 DNA reads as TGTGCCAGCAGGGAGAAAAACAGGGTTCAGCCCTATGGCTACACCTTC.

This chain links TRBV2 with TRBJ2-1, with D hard to call. Germline CDR1 is SNHLY and CDR2 is FYNNEI. Trimming removed 3 bases at V and 5 bases at J, with 17 bases between. The CDR3 is 16 amino acids. The CDR3 nucleotides are TGTGCCAGCAGTGACCGTTATGTATTAACTCACAATGAGCAGTTCTTC. As protein: CASSDRYVLTHNEQFF.

The chain has TRBV27 and TRBJ1-1; 8 bases map to TRBD1. The V gene's germline CDR1 is MNHEY and CDR2 SMNVEV (reference sequence). The CDR3 is 13 residues long. The junction had 2 bases not matched to a gene; V was cut back by 3 bases and J by 5 bases. The CDR3 coding sequence is TGTGCCAGCAGTTTTAACAGGGGGACTGAAGCTTTCTTT. This gives the protein CASSFNRGTEAFF.

The chain employs TRBV27 and TRBJ1-2; 8 bases are a match to TRBD1. V shed 0 bases, J shed 4 bases, and the junction held 1 base outside the gene matches. The CDR3 has 14 residues. Germline CDR1 reads MNHEY; CDR2 reads SMNVEV (reference sequence). The CDR3 sequence is CASSLSQGAYGYTF. The CDR3 nucleotides read TGTGCCAGCAGTTTATCTCAGGGGGCCTATGGCTACACCTTC.

The chain has TRBV5-1 and TRBJ2-2; 15 bases line up with TRBD2. The germline V gene has CDR1 SGHRS and CDR2 YFSETQ. Unmatched junction bases numbered 6, after V lost 3 bases and J lost 6 bases. CDR3 length: 17 residues. The CDR3 DNA sequence: TGCGCCAGCAGCTGGGGACTAGCGGGAGGAAGTTCCGGGGAGCTGTTTTTT. Protein product: CASSWGLAGGSSGELFF.

This clone was picked up one time. The rearrangement uses TRBV25-1 and TRBJ1-2; 7 bases agree with TRBD1. The CDR3 covers 17 residues. Per the germline V gene, CDR1 is MGHDK and CDR2 is SYGVNS. V trimming: 3 bases; J trimming: 1 base; junction bases outside the gene matches: 11. The CDR3: CASSDTPDRDLNYGYTF. The CDR3 DNA reads as TGTGCCAGCAGTGATACACCTGACAGGGACCTTAACTATGGCTACACCTTC.

The chain combines TRBV18 with TRBJ1-4; TRBD1 matches at 7 bases. Trimming at V came to 1 base and at J to 7 bases, leaving 6 bases not matched to a gene. Germline CDR1 is KGHSH and CDR2 is LQKENI. The CDR3 spans 15 residues. In nucleotides, the CDR3 is TGTGCCAGCTCACCACGGTCGGCAGGGGGTGAAAAACTGTTTTTT. Translating it yields CASSPRSAGGEKLFF.

V is TRBV2 and J is TRBJ1-1; D remains ambiguous. V was shortened by 1 base and J by 11 bases, with 11 bases between the two germline ends. This CDR3 has 12 residues. Germline CDR1 reads SNHLY; CDR2 reads FYNNEI. DNA for the CDR3: TGTGCCAGCAGTGAAGAGGACCCGGGGGCTTTCTTT. Its protein is CASSEEDPGAFF.

About this clone itself: Germline is not matched at one junction end, which may reflect a read error. The chain joins TRBV7-6 to TRBJ2-3; D call uncertain. Germline CDR1 and CDR2: SGHVS and FNYEAQ. CDR3 length: 15 residues. As DNA, the CDR3 is TGTGCCAGCAGTTTAGGGTCCTCACATGTTGATACGCAGTATTTT. It specifies CASSLGSSHVDTQYF.

This rearrangement joins TRBV9 to TRBJ2-1; 7 bases map to TRBD2. The V and J ends lost 2 bases and 0 bases, in that order; junction bases with no gene match: 2. The germline CDR1 and CDR2 sequences are SGDLS and YYNGEE. CDR3 length equals 15 residues. CDR3 coding DNA: TGTGCCAGCAGCGTCGGACTAGGCTCCTACAATGAGCAGTTCTTC. Translation: CASSVGLGSYNEQFF.

J is TRBJ2-1 and V is TRBV6-5; maybe TRBD2 (7 bases). This CDR3 contains 14 residues. V was trimmed by 6 bases and J by 3 bases, leaving 12 bases between them. Germline assignment: CDR1 MNHEY and CDR2 SVGAGI. CDR3 DNA: TGTGCCAGCAGCAGAGGGGGGGACTACAATGAGCAGTTCTTC. As protein: CASSRGGDYNEQFF.

In the case of this clone: The same CDR3 is also encoded by other DNA sequences in this sample. The rearrangement joins TRBV6-2 or TRBV6-3 to TRBJ2-1; 9 nucleotides align to TRBD2. The germline V gene encodes CDR1 MNHEY and CDR2 SVGEGT. After removal of 0 bases from V and 4 bases from J, the junction contained 7 bases not matched to a gene. There are 17 residues in the CDR3. The CDR3, as DNA: TGTGCCAGCAGTTACTCCCCACCTAGCGGGGTTTACAATGAGCAGTTCTTC. It yields the protein CASSYSPPSGVYNEQFF.

The chain uses TRBV5-6 and TRBJ2-5; a possible D gene is TRBD1 (5 bases). CDR3 size: 13 residues. The ends were cut back, 0 bases at V and 9 bases at J, with 12 bases in the middle. The germline V gene has CDR1 SGHDT and CDR2 YYEEEE. DNA for the CDR3: TGTGCCAGCAGCTTGGAGGGGTCCATGGCCCAGTACTTC. Translated, it gives CASSLEGSMAQYF. Based on the CDR3 plus reference TRBV5-6 and TRBJ2-5, the full variable domain is DAGVTQSPTHLIKTRGQQVTLRCSPKSGHDTVSWYQQALGQGPQFIFQYYEEEERQRGNFPDRFSGHQFPNYSSELNVNALLLGDSALYLCASSLEGSMAQYFGPGTRLLVL.